This T cell receptor (beta chain) was found in a study of shared clonotypes between healthy human individuals. Note on this clone: Its cognate antigen is unknown.

Per germline, CDR1 SGHDT and CDR2 YYEEEE. The CDR3 has 16 amino acids. With 1 base clipped from V and 4 bases from J, the junction kept 6 bases outside the gene matches. Notes on the study in general: Donor scarcity curtailed the genetic and exposure-history diversity represented herein. Sampling included only blood; tissue repertoires likely differ.

With ten immunoSEQ deep assay plates, unsorted PBMC DNA underwent sequencing. TCRdb keeps only in-frame clones here, not all; method: immunoSEQ multiplex PCR. The sample contains around 430,000 clones, roughly three quarters of which appear only once. Sequenced sample: PBMCs. The origin of this receptor is a woman aged 40 to 50 in good health. Some clones in this sample may be carry-over from other donors' samples. V is TRBV5-6 and J is TRBJ2-1, with 9 bases lining up with TRBD2. The CDR3 is CASSLSRLAVYNEQFF. CDR3 DNA sequence: TGTGCCAGCAGCTTGTCTAGACTAGCGGTGTACAATGAGCAGTTCTTC.